One sample yielded the 32 T cell receptor beta chains listed below, sequenced in a study of CD8 T cells in ankylosing spondylitis. TCRdb reanalysed the 5' RACE reads using MiXCR and keeps one entry per CDR3 protein. Of roughly 700,000 distinct CDR3 sequences in the sample, 15% to 20% are singletons; the top ten hold about 20%. General observations from the study: Apparently characteristic of ankylosing spondylitis blood was a TCR beta motif (fewer than ten highly homologous variants).

Antigen specificity for these receptors is unknown. Sequences were obtained from blood, either unsorted or a sorted T cell fraction (not recorded which). The receptor source for this set is a male donor with ankylosing spondylitis.

The chain has TRBV5-1 and TRBJ2-3; D remains ambiguous. V was shortened by 0 bases and J by 1 base, with 9 bases between the two germline ends. The CDR3 loop spans 15 amino acids. Germline values: CDR1 SGHRS, CDR2 YFSETQ. CDR3 amino acids: CASSLEASRTDTQYF. Written as DNA, the CDR3 is TGCGCCAGCAGCTTGGAGGCCTCCCGCACAGATACGCAGTATTTT. The complete variable domain, with remaining parts taken from reference TRBV5-1 and TRBJ2-3, reads KAGVTQTPRYLIKTRGQQVTLSCSPISGHRSVSWYQQTPGQGLQFLFEYFSETQRNKGNFPGRFSGRQFSNSRSEMNVSTLELGDSALYLCASSLEASRTDTQYFGPGTRLTVL.

There are many counts of this clonotype. The chain combines TRBV12-3 or TRBV12-4 with TRBJ2-5, with a weak D call TRBD2 (5 bases). The CDR3 is 12 residues long. V lost 2 bases and J lost 4, with 5 bases in between. The CDR3 DNA sequence: TGTGCCAGCAGTTTACGGGGAGAGACCCAGTACTTC. It encodes CASSLRGETQYF.

The gene calls are TRBV6-1 and TRBJ1-6, with 8 positions matching TRBD1. The V segment lost 6 bases and the J segment 9 bases; nucleotides outside the gene matches: 10. In germline, CDR1 is MNHNS, CDR2 SASEGT. The CDR3 is 15 amino acids. In nucleotides, the CDR3 is TGTGCCAGCAGCGGGGTGGGACAGGTTGCTTCACCCCTCCACTTT. Translating it yields CASSGVGQVASPLHF.

This chain links TRBV7-2 with TRBJ2-1; 11 bases are a match to TRBD2. CDR1 SGHTA and CDR2 FQGNSA come from the germline V gene. The CDR3 runs to 15 residues. V dropped 2 bases and J dropped 4; count of bases not matched to a gene: 1. The CDR3 region is CASSLTSGRYNEQFF. The CDR3 nucleotides read TGTGCCAGCAGCTTAACTAGCGGGAGATACAATGAGCAGTTCTTC.

This clonotype was recorded many times. The rearrangement joins TRBV2 to TRBJ2-2; D is ambiguous. Looked up from germline, CDR1 is SNHLY and CDR2 is FYNNEI. Trimming stripped 2 bases from V and 1 base from J, with 5 bases between. CDR3 length: 14 amino acids. The DNA of the CDR3 is TGTGCCAGCAGTGAAAAAGGGAACACCGGGGAGCTGTTTTTT. The encoded protein is CASSEKGNTGELFF.

In this sample, this clonotype turned up a few times. The chain uses TRBV12-3 or TRBV12-4 and TRBJ2-3; TRBD1 is a possible D gene (6 bases). V lost 7 bases to trimming and J lost 6 bases, with 17 bases between them. The CDR3 sequence is 14 residues long. CDR3 in amino acids: CASTLDSLQDTQYF. The CDR3 coding sequence is TGTGCCAGCACCTTGGACAGCTTGCAGGATACGCAGTATTTT.

This clonotype was picked up many times. Germline and junction disagree at one end, which may indicate a read error. The rearrangement uses TRBV12-3 or TRBV12-4 and TRBJ2-5; D is tentatively TRBD1 or TRBD2 (5 bases each). The CDR3 has 12 residues. Here the CDR3 DNA reads TGCGCCAGCAGCTTGGGGGTGGAGACCCAGTACTTC. Protein: CASSLGVETQYF.

The chain combines TRBV5-1 with TRBJ1-5; D is possibly TRBD1 (6 bases). Germline loops: CDR1 SGHRS, CDR2 YFSETQ. With 5 bases removed from V and 7 bases from J, the gap between germline ends came to 13 bases. This CDR3 region has 13 residues. The CDR3 loop reads CASREEQGQPQHF. CDR3 in DNA: TGCGCCAGCAGGGAGGAACAGGGACAGCCCCAGCATTTT.

The J gene is TRBJ2-7, the V gene TRBV5-1, with D perhaps TRBD1 (6 bases). With 0 bases removed from V and 2 bases from J, the gap between germline ends came to 12 bases. The V gene's germline CDR1 is SGHRS and CDR2 YFSETQ. This CDR3 region has 15 residues. The CDR3 DNA reads TGCGCCAGCAGCTTGGCCGGGACACCTACCTACGAGCAGTACTTC. Its protein is CASSLAGTPTYEQYF.

The genes are TRBV20-1 and TRBJ2-7, with D unresolved. V was clipped by 2 bases and J by 4 bases, with 9 bases between them. Germline CDR1 DFQATT, CDR2 SNEGSKA (reference sequence). This CDR3 is 12 amino acids long. Written as DNA, the CDR3 is TGCAGTGCTAGACTAGTCGAATACGAGCAGTACTTC. Translated, it gives CSARLVEYEQYF.

J is TRBJ2-1 and V is TRBV7-4; the D is unclear. The CDR3 spans 17 residues. Germline V gene lookup returns CDR1 SGHVT and CDR2 SQSDAQ. V was clipped by 1 base and J by 5 bases, with 18 bases between them. CDR3 sequence: CASSLGRSGKQNNEQFF. For the CDR3, the DNA is TGTGCCAGCAGCTTAGGAAGGTCGGGCAAACAGAACAATGAGCAGTTCTTC. The whole variable domain, remainder taken from reference TRBV7-4 and TRBJ2-1, is GAGVSQSPRYKVAKRGRDVALRCDSISGHVTLYWYRQTLGQGSEVLTYSQSDAQRDKSGRPSGRFSAERPERSVSTLKIQRTEQGDSAVYLCASSLGRSGKQNNEQFFGPGTRLTVL.

This clonotype was seen a handful of times. This chain joins TRBV21-1 and TRBJ1-5; the table's D gene call, TRBD1, was not cross checked with the DNA. TRBV21-1 is termed a pseudogene. CDR3 length equals 20 residues. The CDR3 region is CASSKTGPRRDGYSNQPQHF. DNA of the CDR3: TGTGCCAGCAGCAAGACGGGACCACGCCGGGACGGGTATAGCAATCAGCCCCAGCATTTT.

The CDR3 reads CSGGQNTGELFF. Written as DNA, the CDR3 is TGCAGCGGAGGACAGAACACCGGGGAGCTGTTTTTT. The J gene is TRBJ2-2, the V gene TRBV29-1; tentatively, D is TRBD1 (5 bases). The germline V gene encodes CDR1 SQVTM and CDR2 ANQGSEA. V lost 7 bases and J 1 base, leaving 7 bases between the germline ends. The CDR3 loop spans 12 amino acids.

The chain employs TRBV24-1 and TRBJ2-7, with D possibly matching TRBD1 (5 bases). V was cut by 1 base and J by 4 bases, with 13 bases left in between. CDR1 and CDR2 (germline): KGHDR, SFDVKD. This CDR3 contains 15 residues. CDR3 DNA sequence: TGTGCCACCAGTGATTTTGGAGACCAGGGTTACGAGCAGTACTTC. Translating gives CATSDFGDQGYEQYF.

This clonotype was detected only a few times. The chain carries TRBV7-2 and TRBJ1-5; maybe TRBD1 (6 bases). The V and J ends lost 5 bases and 7 bases respectively, with 12 bases between them. This CDR3 has 13 residues. Germline V gene sequence: CDR1 SGHTA, CDR2 FQGNSA. CDR3 amino acids: CASSRTVGQPQHF. In nucleotides, the CDR3 is TGTGCCAGCAGCCGGACAGTCGGGCAGCCCCAGCATTTT.

This clonotype was seen a few times. CDR3: CASSQVDRGRTGELFF. CDR3 nucleotides: TGTGCCAGCAGCCAGGTAGACAGGGGCCGTACCGGGGAGCTGTTTTTT. The chain couples TRBV4-2 to TRBJ2-2, with TRBD1 identical over 8 bases. The trim removed 3 bases at V and 5 bases at J, leaving 8 bases unmatched. Germline V gene sequence: CDR1 LGHNA, CDR2 YNFKEQ. The CDR3 spans 16 residues.

The CDR3 bases are TGTGCCAGCAGTCCCCGACAGGCCCCCTACGAGCAGTACTTC. The encoded protein is CASSPRQAPYEQYF. V gene TRBV27 combines with J gene TRBJ2-7, with D possibly matching TRBD1 (6 bases). Per germline, CDR1 MNHEY and CDR2 SMNVEV (reference sequence). V was cut by 5 bases and J by 2 bases, with 13 bases left in between. The CDR3 runs to 14 residues.

The J gene is TRBJ2-1, the V gene TRBV7-9, with D perhaps TRBD1 (6 bases). The CDR3 runs 15 residues. V lost 5 bases and J 10 bases, leaving 21 bases between the germline ends. The germline V gene encodes CDR1 SEHNR and CDR2 FQNEAQ (reference sequence). The CDR3 loop is CASSLRGPQGQEQFF. CDR3 DNA sequence: TGTGCCAGCAGCCTCCGGGGACCACAAGGACAGGAGCAGTTCTTC.

This clonotype came up many times. The V call is TRBV2, the J call TRBJ2-1; 11 nucleotides align to TRBD2. Losses at the gene ends were 6 bases for V and 4 bases for J; bases not matched to a gene: 5. The CDR3 has 15 residues. Germline CDR1 and CDR2: SNHLY and FYNNEI. The CDR3: CASSRGTSGYNEQFF. The DNA for the CDR3 is TGTGCCAGCAGCCGAGGGACTAGCGGATACAATGAGCAGTTCTTC.

This clonotype occurred a few times. The conserved phenylalanine or tryptophan normally closing the CDR3 is absent here, so this likely arose from a read error. V and J are TRBV3-1 and TRBJ1-1; D perhaps matches TRBD1 (5 bases). CDR1 and CDR2 (germline): LGHDT, YNNKEL (reference sequence). V was clipped by 0 bases and J by 1 base, with 6 bases between them. This CDR3 spans 14 amino acids. As DNA, the CDR3 is TGTGCCAGCAGCCAAGAAAGGGGGAACACTGAAGCTTTCCTT. Translation gives CASSQERGNTEAFL.

The rearrangement uses TRBV28 and TRBJ2-1; 7 nucleotides align to TRBD2. The ends lost 3 bases at V and 1 base at J; junction bases unmatched: 6. This CDR3 is 16 amino acids long. The V gene's germline CDR1 is MDHEN and CDR2 SYDVKM. CDR3 sequence reads: CASSFFWRESYNEQFF. The CDR3 DNA is TGTGCCAGCAGTTTCTTTTGGCGGGAGTCCTACAATGAGCAGTTCTTC.

The gene calls are TRBV10-3 and TRBJ1-1, with a possible D match to TRBD1 (5 bases). The germline CDR1 and CDR2 sequences are ENHRY and SYGVKD. The CDR3 spans 12 residues. V dropped 6 bases and J dropped 3 bases, with 8 bases sitting between them. The CDR3 region has the DNA TGTGCCATCAGGGGGGAATACACTGAAGCTTTCTTT. It yields the protein CAIRGEYTEAFF.

This clonotype was detected only a few times. The chain couples TRBV6-1 to TRBJ2-5; D gene uncertain. The CDR3 covers 14 residues. V dropped 0 bases and J dropped 6 bases, with 11 bases sitting between them. Germline CDR1 MNHNS, CDR2 SASEGT. The CDR3 DNA reads TGTGCCAGCAGTGAAGCTCTAGAGATAAAGACCCAGTACTTC. It translates to CASSEALEIKTQYF.

The chain employs TRBV9 and TRBJ2-7; TRBD1 is a possible D gene (6 bases). This CDR3 comprises 13 residues. The V end lost 0 bases, the J end lost 6 bases, and 10 bases lay between the germline ends. CDR1 is SGDLS, CDR2 YYNGEE, per germline. The chain's CDR3 is CASSVGTGLEQYF. CDR3 bases: TGTGCCAGCAGCGTAGGAACAGGGCTCGAGCAGTACTTC. Full variable domain (remainder filled in from reference TRBV9 and TRBJ2-7): DSGVTQTPKHLITATGQRVTLRCSPRSGDLSVYWYQQSLDQGLQFLIQYYNGEERAKGNILERFSAQQFPDLHSELNLSSLELGDSALYFCASSVGTGLEQYFGPGTRLTVT.

In its sample, this clonotype was seen a few times. The chain carries TRBV20-1 and TRBJ2-2, with a weak D call TRBD2 (5 bases). The CDR3 is 17 amino acids. V dropped 0 bases and J dropped 0 bases, with 14 bases sitting between them. Germline assignment: CDR1 DFQATT and CDR2 SNEGSKA (reference sequence). The CDR3 protein is CSARDSRDKTNTGELFF. The CDR3 bases are TGCAGTGCTAGAGATTCTCGGGATAAGACGAACACCGGGGAGCTGTTTTTT.

This clonotype was detected many times. V gene TRBV12-3 or TRBV12-4 combines with J gene TRBJ1-2; 7 bases align to TRBD1. The CDR3 length is 14 residues. V was pared by 6 bases and J by 7 bases, with 11 bases of the junction left unmatched. The CDR3: CASSRGGGTGGYTF. The CDR3 DNA reads as TGTGCCAGCAGCCGTGGAGGGGGCACTGGTGGCTACACCTTC.

The chain uses TRBV4-1 and TRBJ2-6; 10 bases align to TRBD2. CDR3 size: 18 residues. J lost 4 bases, V lost 0 bases, and 6 bases had no gene match. CDR1 is MGHRA and CDR2 is YSYEKL in the germline V gene. Written as DNA, the CDR3 is TGCGCCAGCAGCCAAGATAGCGGGAGGTTCAGCGGGGCCAACGTCCTGACTTTC. This translates into CASSQDSGRFSGANVLTF.

The chain links TRBV20-1 to TRBJ2-7; 12 nucleotides line up with TRBD2. With V trimmed by 5 bases and J by 6 bases, 8 bases remained unmatched. This CDR3 comprises 14 residues. Germline V gene lookup returns CDR1 DFQATT and CDR2 SNEGSKA (reference sequence). CDR3 amino acids: CSAWTSGIFSEQYF. CDR3 nucleotides: TGCAGTGCTTGGACTAGCGGGATTTTCTCCGAGCAGTACTTC.

This clonotype was seen only a few times. The chain links TRBV20-1 to TRBJ1-4, with a weak D call TRBD1 (6 bases). Deletions cut 5 bases from V and 7 bases from J, with 17 bases between. The germline V gene encodes CDR1 DFQATT and CDR2 SNEGSKA (reference sequence). The CDR3 has 14 residues. The CDR3 DNA is TGCAGTGCTCATAGATGGGGGGCGAGTGAAAAACTGTTTTTT. This sequence encodes CSAHRWGASEKLFF.

The chain carries TRBV6-1 and TRBJ1-1; a possible D gene is TRBD1 (5 bases). Germline CDR1 and CDR2: MNHNS and SASEGT. Deletions cut 11 bases from V and 4 bases from J, with 20 bases between. The CDR3 loop spans 14 amino acids. DNA for the CDR3: TGTGCCGCATGGGGACCCCAAAAAGGCACTGAAGCTTTCTTT. Amino acids: CAAWGPQKGTEAFF.

This clonotype was counted many times. The V and J genes are TRBV25-1 and TRBJ1-4; D is possibly TRBD1 (6 bases). Trimming took 4 bases from V and 5 from J, leaving 14 bases between them. The CDR3 runs 15 residues. Germline CDR1 reads MGHDK; CDR2 reads SYGVNS. The CDR3: CASSATGQANEKLFF. CDR3 in DNA: TGTGCCAGCAGTGCGACAGGCCAAGCAAATGAAAAACTGTTTTTT.

This clonotype was seen many times. This chain links TRBV7-2 with TRBJ2-2; 7 positions agree with TRBD1. Germline CDR1 and CDR2: SGHTA and FQGNSA. This CDR3 has 14 residues. After removal of 11 bases from V and 7 bases from J, the junction contained 13 bases not matched to a gene. The CDR3 is CASRATGTGGELFF. The CDR3 region has the DNA TGTGCCTCTCGAGCGACAGGGACGGGCGGGGAGCTGTTTTTT.